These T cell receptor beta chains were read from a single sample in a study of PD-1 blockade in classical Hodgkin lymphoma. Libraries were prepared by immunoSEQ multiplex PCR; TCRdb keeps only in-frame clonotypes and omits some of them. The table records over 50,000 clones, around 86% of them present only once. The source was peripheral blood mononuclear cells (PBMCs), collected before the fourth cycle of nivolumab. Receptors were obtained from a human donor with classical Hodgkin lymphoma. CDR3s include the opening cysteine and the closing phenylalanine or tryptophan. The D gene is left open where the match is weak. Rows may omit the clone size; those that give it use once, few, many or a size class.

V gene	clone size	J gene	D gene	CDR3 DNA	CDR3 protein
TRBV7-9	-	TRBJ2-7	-	TGTGCCAGCAGCTTATTGGGCGGGATGAGGGGAAACGAGCAGTACTTC	CASSLLGGMRGNEQYF
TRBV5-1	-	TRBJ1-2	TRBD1	TGCGCCAGCAGCGGGACAGGGCAAGGCTACACCTTC	CASSGTGQGYTF
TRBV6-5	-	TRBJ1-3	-	TGTGCCAGCAGCGGGACAACTGGAAACACCATATATTTT	CASSGTTGNTIYF
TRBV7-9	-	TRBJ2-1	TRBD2	TGTGCCAGCAGCTTAGTAGGGTTAGCGGGAGGAGAGCAGTTCTTC	CASSLVGLAGGEQFF
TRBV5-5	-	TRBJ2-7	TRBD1	TGTGCCAGCAGCCCGGACAGGCCCCCTCGCGAGCAGTACTTC	CASSPDRPPREQYF
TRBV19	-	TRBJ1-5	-	TGTGCCAGTAGTGGGCAGGGGTGGGGTCAGCCCCAGCATTTT	CASSGQGWGQPQHF
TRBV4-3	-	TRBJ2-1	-	TGCGCCAGCAGCCCCAGTGTTCGGGGGACCCTTTGGAATGAGCAGTTCTTC	CASSPSVRGTLWNEQFF
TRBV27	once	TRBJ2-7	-	TGTGCCAGCAGTTTATCGAGCGTTTCGGGCGAGCAGTACTTC	CASSLSSVSGEQYF
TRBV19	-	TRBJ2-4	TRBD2	TGTGCCAGTAGAACGACACTCCAGGGAGGGACTTCGGGAAACATTCAGTACTTC	CASRTTLQGGTSGNIQYF
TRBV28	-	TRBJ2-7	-	TGTGCCAGCAGTTTAGGTGGCCACCTCCTCCAAAGCTCCTACGAGCAGTACTTC	CASSLGGHLLQSSYEQYF
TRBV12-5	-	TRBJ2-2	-	TGTGCTAGTGGTTCCTTTAACACCGGGGAGCTGTTTTTT	CASGSFNTGELFF
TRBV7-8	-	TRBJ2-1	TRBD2	TGTGCCAGCAGCTTGACTAGCGGGAGCATTTATGAGCAGTTCTTC	CASSLTSGSIYEQFF
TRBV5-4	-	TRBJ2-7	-	TGTGCCAGCAGCCCAAATCCGGGTCTTTACGAGCAGTACTTC	CASSPNPGLYEQYF
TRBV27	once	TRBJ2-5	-	TGTGCCAGCAGCCCGACGGCCTATCAAGAGACCCAGTACTTC	CASSPTAYQETQYF
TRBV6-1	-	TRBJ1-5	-	TGTGCCAGCAGTGAATTTAGAGGGGCCAGCAATCAGCCCCAGCATTTT	CASSEFRGASNQPQHF